The entry below describes one T cell receptor (beta chain). Its antigen remains undetermined. The read halts 3 residues ahead of the CDR3 end, with the missing end drawn from the germline J gene. This sample is drawn from a study of T cells in women clearing cervical HPV infection (dated 2018 in TCRdb). The study in broad terms: The cases were roughly 25 women with histologically confirmed HPV16-related CIN3 or worse, and 2 of these cases were invasive cancers. Controls were around 25 women whose single incident HPV16 infection cleared within 12 months without precancer or cancer developing. Blood from cases was collected at the visit at which the lesion was first identified, whereas blood from controls was collected once infection was no longer detected. Among cases, blood sampling came a median of roughly 140 days after lesion detection, with an interquartile range of roughly 90 to 230 days. Because only a few women had HLA typing data, the possibility that HLA type acted as a confounder could not be ruled out. Nested within Costa Rica's Guanacaste HPV Natural History Study, an exploratory proof-of-principle case-control study compared TCR repertoires across cervical HPV16 outcomes. Cases and controls were matched on age within five years and on year of sample collection. A median age of nearly 35 years was observed in cases versus under 40 in controls, and no significant differences in baseline characteristics were found. The parent cohort enrolled roughly 9,400 women aged 18 or older in Guanacaste, Costa Rica, in about 1992 to 1994 and followed the women for around 7 years. Five blinded duplicates per group were added as quality controls, giving about 60 samples: approximately 50 participants and roughly ten replicates.

Using the immunoSEQ assay, multiplex PCR amplified TCR beta CDR3 regions from an average of approximately 1,200 ng of genomic DNA per sample. The assay corrected primer bias using a complete synthetic TCR repertoire to establish an amplification baseline. The amplicons were sequenced using the Illumina platform. In the paper's pipeline: Error correction of the sequences involved clustering with frequency ratios plus a modified nearest-neighbor algorithm, after which the sequences were analyzed in the immunoSEQ Analyzer using IMGT gene definitions. At each rarefaction depth, TCR richness and evenness were averaged across 20 rarefaction repeats, and any sample with fewer sequences than the depth was left out. Wilcoxon rank sum tests with FDR correction were used to compare V, D and J gene relative abundances between the groups. An intraclass correlation of around 96% for TCR richness and an average of about 73% across some 66 gene segments were obtained from the blinded duplicates. Entries here come from immuneACCESS through TCRdb and include only in-frame sequences with V and J called. Some clones fail to appear in such tables; in the studies checked, an unresolved V gene covers under half of the shortfall, and the cause of the remainder is unknown. D and trimming come from the DNA, and the V and J calls and clone size come from that table. This sample's listing comprises tens of thousands of clones. 5% to 7% of the sample is taken by the ten largest.

The CDR3, from cysteine to phenylalanine, totals 16 residues. The DNA has 39 bases, all within the CDR3, and is read from base 1. CDR1 and CDR2 (MNHEY, SVGEGT) derive from the germline V gene. V is pruned by 0 bases and J by 4 bases, leaving 6 bases of the junction without a gene match. Every participant had a single incident cervical HPV16 infection, and women with prevalent HPV16 infections were excluded. Cervical HPV DNA was detected with MY09/MY11 PCR, and genotyping was done by dot-blot hybridization. About 15 mL of heparinized blood were centrifuged, and the buffy coat was aliquoted, frozen at -30°C, then stored at -80°C. QIAGEN kits were used to extract genomic DNA from buffy coat specimens. Overall study outcomes, separate from this receptor: T-cell numbers per sample were unknown, so richness differences could reflect varying T-cell content rather than repertoire biology. By combining richness with V gene abundances, random forest classifiers separated cases from controls with an estimated AUC of 0.83. Across sequencing depths, CIN3+ cases showed significantly higher TCR repertoire richness than controls, but evenness did not differ between the groups. Lower TRBV6-7 relative abundance was observed in cases than in controls (roughly 0.12% versus 0.15%; Bonferroni P = 0.0008). The cross-sectional design could not show whether associations preceded infection or resulted from it; effector/memory subsets and HPV-specific T cells were not isolated.

The sample consisted of blood buffy coat. This receptor chain uses TRBV6-2 or TRBV6-3 and TRBJ2-3; 8 junctional bases match TRBD2. The TCR comes from a woman aged 18 to 75 with a cervical HPV16 infection that either progressed to CIN3+ or cleared (not recorded which). CDR3 DNA, as far as it was read: TGTGCCAGCAGTTACTCAGCGGGAGATAGGGCAGATACG. Translation gives CASSYSAGDRADT. The full CDR3 sequence reads CASSYSAGDRADTQYF.